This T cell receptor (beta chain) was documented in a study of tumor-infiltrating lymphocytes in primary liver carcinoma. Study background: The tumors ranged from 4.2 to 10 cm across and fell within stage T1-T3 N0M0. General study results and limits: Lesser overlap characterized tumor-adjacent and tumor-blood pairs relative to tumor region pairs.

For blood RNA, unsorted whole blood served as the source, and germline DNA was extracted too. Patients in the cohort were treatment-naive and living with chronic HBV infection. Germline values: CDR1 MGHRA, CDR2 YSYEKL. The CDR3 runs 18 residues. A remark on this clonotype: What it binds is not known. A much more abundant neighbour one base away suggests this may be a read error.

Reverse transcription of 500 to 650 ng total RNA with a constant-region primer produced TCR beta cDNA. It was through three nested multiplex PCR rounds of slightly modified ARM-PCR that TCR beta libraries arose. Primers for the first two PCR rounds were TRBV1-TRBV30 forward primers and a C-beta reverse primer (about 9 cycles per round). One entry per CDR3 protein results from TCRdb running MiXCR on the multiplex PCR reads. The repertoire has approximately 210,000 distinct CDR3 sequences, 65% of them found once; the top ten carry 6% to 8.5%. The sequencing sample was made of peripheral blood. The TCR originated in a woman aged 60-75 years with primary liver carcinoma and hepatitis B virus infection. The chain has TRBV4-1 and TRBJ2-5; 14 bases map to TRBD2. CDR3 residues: CASSQAVGTSGSGETRYF. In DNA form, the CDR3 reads TGCGCCAGCAGCCAAGCCGTAGGGACTAGCGGGAGTGGGGAGACCCGGTACTTC.